Listed below are T cell receptor beta chains from one sample, sequenced in a study of radiation and T cells in renal cell carcinoma. Produced via immunoSEQ multiplex PCR; TCRdb's table is partial and in-frame only. Among roughly 150,000 clones listed, about 91% were seen once. The input for sequencing was blood, taken from a patient whose treatment included radiotherapy and nephrectomy. The source is a woman aged 50 to 60 with renal cell carcinoma. Both conserved end residues are part of each CDR3. Fields, in order: J gene, D gene, clone size, V gene, CDR3 protein, CDR3 DNA. D genes are given only for firm matches. The listing skips clone size in some rows; elsewhere it reads once, few, many or a size class.

TRBJ1-1 NA once TRBV5-8 CASAGHQNTEAFF TGTGCCAGCGCTGGACACCAGAACACTGAAGCTTTCTTT
TRBJ2-5 NA NA TRBV5-1 CASSEQETQYF TGCGCCAGCAGCGAACAAGAGACCCAGTACTTC
TRBJ2-5 TRBD2 NA TRBV7-9 CASRITGTRGWQETQYF TGTGCCAGCAGAATAACCGGGACTAGGGGTTGGCAAGAGACCCAGTACTTC
TRBJ2-5 TRBD1 NA TRBV19 CASMGTGGQETQYF TGTGCCAGTATGGGAACAGGGGGTCAGGAGACCCAGTACTTC
TRBJ2-1 TRBD1 NA TRBV5-1 CASSSGGQGGWDEQFF TGCGCCAGCAGCTCAGGGGGACAGGGAGGTTGGGATGAGCAGTTCTTC
TRBJ1-6 NA NA TRBV14 CASSQDPDGRSSPLHF TGTGCCAGCAGCCAAGATCCGGACGGAAGAAGCTCACCCCTCCACTTT
TRBJ1-3 NA NA TRBV7-3 CASSLDKTASSGNTIYF TGTGCCAGCAGCTTAGATAAGACCGCGTCCTCTGGAAACACCATATATTTT
TRBJ1-5 NA NA TRBV19 CASSQGKKQPQHF TGTGCCAGTAGCCAGGGGAAAAAGCAGCCCCAGCATTTT
TRBJ2-5 NA NA TRBV6-4 CASSPRGAGVETQYF TGTGCCAGCAGTCCTCGGGGGGCCGGGGTAGAGACCCAGTACTTC
TRBJ2-7 NA NA TRBV21-1 CASSTRLGAEGPDSYEQYF TGTGCCAGCAGCACGAGGTTGGGGGCGGAGGGGCCCGACTCCTACGAGCAGTACTTC
TRBJ1-1 NA NA TRBV2 CASSESVNTEAFF TGTGCCAGCAGTGAATCCGTGAACACTGAAGCTTTCTTT
TRBJ1-5 NA NA TRBV4-2 CASSQGDGGDQPQHF TGTGCCAGCAGCCAAGGGGACGGAGGAGATCAGCCCCAGCATTTT
TRBJ1-1 NA NA TRBV19 CASIEDGLNTEAFF TGTGCCAGTATCGAGGACGGACTGAACACTGAAGCTTTCTTT
TRBJ2-2 NA NA TRBV4-3 CASSQHTGGTGELFF TGCGCCAGCAGCCAACATACAGGCGGCACCGGGGAGCTGTTTTTT
TRBJ2-3 NA NA TRBV4-1 CASSQDQASGTDTQYF TGCGCCAGCAGCCAAGATCAGGCTAGCGGCACAGATACGCAGTATTTT
TRBJ2-5 NA few TRBV19 CASSIAGETQYF TGTGCCAGTAGTATAGCAGGAGAGACCCAGTACTTC
TRBJ2-3 TRBD2 NA TRBV2 CASSEGDYRTDTQYF TGTGCCAGCAGTGAGGGGGACTACCGCACAGATACGCAGTATTTT
TRBJ2-7 TRBD1 once TRBV6-5 CASSEQGKYEQYF TGTGCCAGCAGTGAACAGGGGAAGTACGAGCAGTACTTC
TRBJ2-3 NA NA TRBV6-1 CASTRRGDRFDTQYF TGTGCCTCCACGCGGAGGGGGGATCGATTTGATACGCAGTATTTT
TRBJ1-1 TRBD1 NA TRBV19 CASSNPGQEVKAFF TGTGCCAGCTCTAATCCGGGACAGGAGGTGAAAGCTTTCTTT
TRBJ1-5 TRBD1 NA TRBV6-1 CASGDRVGQPQHF TGTGCCAGCGGGGACAGGGTAGGACAGCCCCAGCATTTT
TRBJ2-2 NA NA TRBV7-6 CASSLSRGTGELFF TGTGCCAGCAGCTTATCGAGGGGCACCGGGGAGCTGTTTTTT
TRBJ1-2 NA NA TRBV7-2 CASSLAVPDYGYTF TGTGCCAGCAGCTTAGCGGTCCCAGACTATGGCTACACCTTC
TRBJ1-2 NA few TRBV11-3 CASSLDPACGNYGYTF TGTGCCAGCAGCTTAGATCCAGCATGTGGTAACTATGGCTACACCTTC
TRBJ2-3 TRBD2 NA TRBV5-1 CASRTLAGGPDTQYF TGCGCCAGCCGAACCTTAGCGGGGGGGCCAGATACGCAGTATTTT
TRBJ2-1 TRBD2 NA TRBV4-3 CASSQDVASGGTNEQFF TGCGCCAGCAGCCAAGATGTCGCTAGCGGGGGGACGAATGAGCAGTTCTTC
TRBJ1-3 TRBD1 NA TRBV4-2 CASSPRQGPISGNTIYF TGTGCCAGCAGCCCCAGACAGGGTCCCATCTCTGGAAACACCATATATTTT
TRBJ1-2 NA NA TRBV18 CASSPEGVGYGYTF TGTGCCAGCTCTCCGGAAGGCGTTGGCTATGGCTACACCTTC
TRBJ2-1 NA NA TRBV4-1 CASSQGRGISYNEQFF TGCGCCAGCAGCCAGGGACGAGGGATCTCCTACAATGAGCAGTTCTTC
TRBJ2-2 NA NA TRBV9 CASSVVLNTGELFF TGTGCCAGCAGCGTAGTACTGAACACCGGGGAGCTGTTTTTT
TRBJ1-6 NA NA TRBV6-5 CASSSSSRNNSPLHF TGTGCCAGCAGTTCTAGTTCCAGGAATAATTCACCCCTCCACTTT
TRBJ2-5 TRBD1 NA TRBV29-1 CSELSGQGAGETQYF TGCAGCGAACTATCGGGACAGGGGGCCGGAGAGACCCAGTACTTC
TRBJ1-2 TRBD1 NA TRBV4-1 CASSQIWGGGGYTF TGCGCCAGCAGCCAAATATGGGGAGGGGGCGGCTACACCTTC
TRBJ1-4 NA NA TRBV7-2 CASSLVRGLHTNEKLFF TGTGCCAGCAGCTTAGTTCGGGGACTACACACTAATGAAAAACTGTTTTTT
TRBJ2-1 TRBD2 NA TRBV5-1 CASSFSSGGADEQFF TGCGCCAGCAGCTTCTCTAGCGGGGGGGCGGATGAGCAGTTCTTC
TRBJ1-2 NA NA TRBV4-3 CASSQDPLRELNYGYTF TGCGCCAGCAGCCAAGACCCTCTCAGGGAACTTAACTATGGCTACACCTTC
TRBJ2-5 NA NA TRBV10-3 CAISGLSQETQYF TGTGCCATCAGTGGGTTATCCCAAGAGACCCAGTACTTC
TRBJ1-1 NA NA TRBV5-6 CASSPLYDSNEAFF TGTGCCAGCAGCCCGCTATACGACAGTAATGAAGCTTTCTTT
TRBJ2-3 NA NA TRBV2 CASILGGRTDTQYF TGTGCCAGCATCCTCGGGGGCCGCACAGATACGCAGTATTTT
TRBJ1-4 TRBD1 NA TRBV6-1 CASSTQGATNEKLFF TGTGCCAGCAGTACCCAGGGGGCAACTAATGAAAAACTGTTTTTT
TRBJ2-4 NA NA TRBV9 CASSGSWGDIQYF TGTGCCAGCAGCGGGAGTTGGGGCGACATTCAGTACTTC
TRBJ2-1 NA NA TRBV14 CASSFTNEQFF TGTGCCAGCAGCTTTACCAATGAGCAGTTCTTC
TRBJ2-1 TRBD2 NA TRBV10-3 CATGLAGSSYNEQFF TGTGCCACGGGACTAGCGGGGAGCTCCTACAATGAGCAGTTCTTC
TRBJ2-2 NA NA TRBV4-1 CASSQPTWRPGELFF TGCGCCAGCAGCCAACCGACCTGGAGGCCCGGGGAGCTGTTTTTT
TRBJ1-5 NA NA TRBV6-5 CASSYSGLKQPQHF TGTGCCAGCAGTTACTCAGGGCTTAAGCAGCCCCAGCATTTT
TRBJ1-3 NA NA TRBV10-1 CASSTGRGNTIYF TGCGCCAGCAGTACAGGACGTGGAAACACCATATATTTT
TRBJ2-2 TRBD1 once TRBV9 CASARQGVLDTGELFF TGTGCCAGCGCGAGACAGGGGGTCCTTGACACCGGGGAGCTGTTTTTT
TRBJ2-7 TRBD1 NA TRBV5-4 CASSLAGGQGAREQYF TGTGCCAGCAGCTTGGCCGGCGGGCAGGGGGCGCGAGAGCAGTACTTC
TRBJ1-3 NA NA TRBV7-9 CASAPPSGNTIYF TGTGCCTCCGCCCCTCCCTCTGGAAACACCATATATTTT
TRBJ1-3 NA NA TRBV5-6 CASSWGGRSSGNTIYF TGTGCCAGCAGCTGGGGCGGACGGAGCTCTGGAAACACCATATATTTT
TRBJ2-1 NA many TRBV19 CASRALASSQKQFF TGTGCCAGTAGGGCGCTAGCGAGTTCGCAGAAGCAGTTCTTC
TRBJ2-7 NA NA TRBV5-4 CASSWEQGYEQYF TGTGCCAGCAGCTGGGAACAGGGCTACGAGCAGTACTTC
TRBJ2-2 TRBD1 NA TRBV6-5 CASRPWDRGTGELFF TGTGCCAGCCGCCCTTGGGACAGGGGCACCGGGGAGCTGTTTTTT
TRBJ2-3 NA NA TRBV18 CASSPPSDTQYF TGTGCCAGCTCACCACCGTCAGATACGCAGTATTTT
TRBJ1-3 NA NA TRBV6-1 CASSALRTTNFRSSGNTIYF TGTGCCAGCAGTGCACTTAGGACGACCAATTTCAGGAGCTCTGGAAACACCATATATTTT
TRBJ2-5 NA NA TRBV6-1 CASREGLVWETQYF TGTGCCAGCAGAGAAGGGTTGGTCTGGGAGACCCAGTACTTC